Each of the 32 T cell receptor beta chains below was sequenced from the same sample in a study of a mutant IDH1 vaccine in newly diagnosed glioma. The protocol was immunoSEQ multiplex PCR, while the TCRdb copy is restricted to in-frame clones and leaves out a portion. The table lists 35,000 to 45,000 clones, roughly 70% of them singletons. The antigens these receptors bind are not known. Noted time point: week 47, end of study. Topical imiquimod accompanied each vaccine dose, which consisted of 300 ug of mutant IDH1 20-mer peptide. The starting material was PBMCs, obtained from a glioma patient whose treatment included an IDH1 peptide vaccine. These receptors were taken from a man aged 35-49 years with glioma.

V and J are TRBV30 and TRBJ2-4; D not certain. Trimming took off 2 bases at V and 9 bases at J, with 14 bases between the two ends. Germline V gene sequence: CDR1 GTSNPN, CDR2 SVGIG (reference sequence). The CDR3 totals 13 residues. The CDR3 protein is CAWSLSHGRIQYF. Here the CDR3 DNA reads TGTGCCTGGAGTTTATCACATGGACGCATTCAGTACTTC.

This clone came up once. The chain links TRBV4-1 to TRBJ2-7; D call uncertain. With 11 bases removed from V and 1 base from J, the gap between germline ends came to 9 bases. There are 11 residues in the CDR3. Germline CDR1 reads MGHRA; CDR2 reads YSYEKL. The CDR3 sequence: CAANGSYEQYV. CDR3 DNA sequence: TGCGCCGCTAACGGGTCCTACGAGCAGTACGTC.

This clone was seen more than once but under ten times. The DNA of the CDR3 is TGTGCCAGTAACAGTTACAATCAGCCCCAGCATTTT. Amino acid sequence: CASNSYNQPQHF. This chain links TRBV19 with TRBJ1-5, with D unresolved. This CDR3 has 12 amino acids. Germline V gene sequence: CDR1 LNHDA, CDR2 SQIVND (reference sequence). Trimming took off 7 bases at V and 3 bases at J, with 7 bases between the two ends.

This clone was counted a few times. The chain joins TRBV5-6 to TRBJ2-7; TRBD1 matches 12 bases. CDR3 length equals 16 residues. Per germline, CDR1 SGHDT and CDR2 YYEEEE. With V trimmed by 4 bases and J by 2 bases, 7 bases remained unmatched. The CDR3 nucleotides read TGTGCCAGCAGCGGGGAAGGGACAGGGGGCGCCTACGAGCAGTACGTC. This encodes CASSGEGTGGAYEQYV.

The chain recombines TRBV11-2 with TRBJ2-7; perhaps D is TRBD1 or TRBD2 (5 bases each). V lost 8 bases, J lost 2 bases, and 16 bases lay in between. Germline V gene data show CDR1 as SGHAT and CDR2 as FQNNGV. The CDR3 runs to 14 residues. Here the CDR3 DNA reads TGTGCCAGCCGCCGGAAAGAGGGGACCTACGAGCAGTACTTC. As protein: CASRRKEGTYEQYF.

The chain combines TRBV11-3 with TRBJ2-3, with D perhaps TRBD2 (5 bases). Trimming cost V 3 bases and J 4 bases, with 17 bases left between them. This CDR3 is 16 amino acids long. The germline V gene has CDR1 SGHNT and CDR2 YENEEA. Written as DNA, the CDR3 is TGTGCCAGCAGCTTTAGAGGACTCCAGGTCGCAGATACGCAGTATTTT. Protein sequence: CASSFRGLQVADTQYF.

This clone is medium-sized in the sample. The chain links TRBV10-2 to TRBJ1-2; TRBD1 is a possible D gene (6 bases). The CDR3 spans 15 residues. Trimming removed 2 bases from V and 7 bases from J, with 17 bases in between. Germline CDR1 and CDR2: WSHSY and SAAADI. This CDR3 is CASSEPYAGVSGYTF. The CDR3, as DNA: TGCGCCAGCAGTGAGCCCTACGCAGGGGTGAGTGGCTACACCTTC.

This clone has only a few counts. The identical CDR3 is also encoded by other nucleotide sequences in the sample. The V and J genes are TRBV29-1 and TRBJ1-1, with D unclear. Looked up from germline, CDR1 is SQVTM and CDR2 is ANQGSEA. Trimming cost V 6 bases and J 0 bases, with 8 bases left between them. CDR3 length equals 12 residues. The CDR3: CSVGTVNTEAFF. CDR3 bases: TGCAGCGTAGGTACAGTGAACACTGAAGCTTTCTTT. Filled out from reference TRBV29-1 and TRBJ1-1, the complete variable domain reads SAVISQKPSRDICQRGTSLTIQCQVDSQVTMMFWYRQQPGQSLTLIATANQGSEATYESGFVIDKFPISRPNLTFSTLTVSNMSPEDSSIYLCSVGTVNTEAFFGQGTRLTVV.

The gene calls are TRBV11-3 and TRBJ1-1; D is possibly TRBD1 (6 bases). CDR1 SGHNT and CDR2 YENEEA come from the germline V gene. The CDR3 runs to 14 residues. Trimming took off 5 bases at V and 6 bases at J, with 16 bases between the two ends. CDR3 sequence (DNA): TGTGCCAGCAGCCCGGTGGGGGGGGGCTCTGAAGCTTTCTTT. Translated: CASSPVGGGSEAFF.

Only one count was recorded for this clone. The gene calls are TRBV9 and TRBJ2-2, with D perhaps matching TRBD1 or TRBD2 (6 bases each). This CDR3 contains 13 residues. Looked up from germline, CDR1 is SGDLS and CDR2 is YYNGEE. Trimming took 7 bases from V and 4 from J, leaving 11 bases between them. This CDR3 reads CASQQGGTGELFF. In DNA form, the CDR3 reads TGTGCCAGCCAACAGGGAGGCACCGGGGAGCTGTTTTTT.

This clone was counted once. V and J are TRBV25-1 and TRBJ2-1; TRBD2 agrees at 8 bases. With V trimmed by 2 bases and J by 8 bases, 11 bases remained unmatched. The CDR3 spans 16 residues. The germline CDR1 and CDR2 sequences are MGHDK and SYGVNS. CDR3 region: CASSEPSAGDVDEQFF. CDR3 bases: TGTGCCAGCAGTGAACCCTCAGCGGGAGATGTAGATGAGCAGTTCTTC.

The chain recombines TRBV14 with TRBJ2-7; D is possibly TRBD2 (6 bases). Trimming removed 3 bases from V and 1 base from J, with 19 bases in between. The CDR3 covers 17 residues. Germline CDR1 and CDR2: SGHDN and FVKESK. CDR3 amino acids: CASSQTVRDPGSYEQYF. For the CDR3, the DNA is TGTGCCAGCAGCCAGACTGTGCGGGACCCAGGGTCCTACGAGCAGTACTTC.

The chain recombines TRBV5-1 with TRBJ1-3; D is unclear. The germline CDR1 and CDR2 sequences are SGHRS and YFSETQ. This CDR3 spans 16 amino acids. V was cut by 0 bases and J by 4 bases, with 14 bases left in between. CDR3 residues: CASSLEPGLSGNTIYF. The CDR3 DNA reads as TGCGCCAGCAGCTTGGAGCCCGGACTGAGCGGAAACACCATATATTTT.

The rearrangement uses TRBV27 and TRBJ2-1; tentatively, D is TRBD2 (5 bases). The CDR3 consists of 14 residues. Trimming stripped 6 bases from V and 6 bases from J, with 15 bases between. Germline V gene data show CDR1 as MNHEY and CDR2 as SMNVEV (reference sequence). CDR3: CASRFLGEGNEQFF. The CDR3 DNA reads as TGTGCCAGCAGGTTCTTAGGAGAGGGCAATGAGCAGTTCTTC.

This chain links TRBV9 with TRBJ2-1, with a weak D call TRBD1 (6 bases). The CDR3 runs to 16 residues. Germline CDR1 SGDLS, CDR2 YYNGEE. With 3 bases removed from V and 8 bases from J, the gap between germline ends came to 21 bases. This CDR3 reads CASSENPRGFPDEQFF. The CDR3 DNA follows: TGTGCCAGCAGCGAGAATCCGAGGGGGTTTCCGGATGAGCAGTTCTTC.

This chain connects TRBV7-8 to TRBJ1-5; 12 bases fit TRBD1. CDR1 SGHVS and CDR2 FQNEAQ come from the germline V gene. The V gene end was trimmed by 4 bases and the J gene end by 10 bases; junction bases not matched to a gene: 8. CDR3 length: 15 amino acids. The DNA for the CDR3 is TGTGCCAGCAGCTCCGCGGGGGGGACAGGGGGCCCCCAGCATTTT. This translates into CASSSAGGTGGPQHF.

This clone was detected once. The J gene is TRBJ2-1, the V gene TRBV27; maybe TRBD2 (6 bases). Germline assignment: CDR1 MNHEY and CDR2 SMNVEV (reference sequence). The V end was cut by 5 bases, the J end by 0 bases, with 17 bases between. CDR3 length: 17 amino acids. CDR3: CASSPFQTSDSYNEQFF. The CDR3 nucleotides are TGTGCCAGCAGTCCCTTCCAGACTAGTGACTCCTACAATGAGCAGTTCTTC.

The chain couples TRBV7-9 to TRBJ2-5, with D hard to call. This CDR3 has 14 amino acids. Trimming took off 1 base at V and 2 bases at J, with 8 bases between the two ends. From germline, CDR1 is SEHNR and CDR2 FQNEAQ (reference sequence). The CDR3 DNA reads as TGTGCCAGCAGCTTAGTTTCGGTACAAGAGACCCAGTACTTC. It is translated as CASSLVSVQETQYF.

As concerns this clone: The same CDR3 is also encoded by other DNA sequences in this sample. V is TRBV5-4 and J is TRBJ2-3; tentative D call: TRBD2 (6 bases). Per germline, CDR1 SGHNT and CDR2 YYREEE (reference sequence). V gave up 0 bases and J gave up 1 base, with 9 bases separating them. CDR3 size: 15 residues. The CDR3 DNA sequence: TGTGCCAGCAGCTTGGCGGGAGTCGGCACAGATACGCAGTATTTT. The encoded protein is CASSLAGVGTDTQYF. The variable domain in full, completed from reference TRBV5-4 and TRBJ2-3, reads ETGVTQSPTHLIKTRGQQVTLRCSSQSGHNTVSWYQQALGQGPQFIFQYYREEENGRGNFPPRFSGLQFPNYSSELNVNALELDDSALYLCASSLAGVGTDTQYFGPGTRLTVL.

This chain connects TRBV5-1 to TRBJ2-7; D unresolved. CDR1 is SGHRS, CDR2 YFSETQ, per germline. Trimming pared 4 bases from V and 3 bases from J, leaving 14 bases between. The CDR3 loop spans 14 amino acids. The DNA of the CDR3 is TGCGCCAGCAGCACCGGGCGGAAAAACTACGAGCAGTACTTC. Residues: CASSTGRKNYEQYF.

Worth noting for this clone: The junction shows a germline mismatch at one end, possibly a read error. J is TRBJ2-1 and V is TRBV18; possible D gene TRBD1, 6 bases. The CDR3 runs to 18 residues. CDR1 KGHSH and CDR2 LQKENI come from the germline V gene. This chain's CDR3 is CASSPQKGQTFSYNEQFF. The CDR3 DNA sequence: TGTGCCAGCTCTCCACAAAAGGGACAAACCTTCTCCTACAATGAGCAGTTCTTC. Full variable domain (rest looked up from reference TRBV18 and TRBJ2-1): NAGVMQNPRHLVRRRGQEARLRCSPMKGHSHVYWYRQLPEEGLKFMVYLQKENIIDESGMPKERFSAEFPKEGPSILRIQQVVRGDSAAYFCASSPQKGQTFSYNEQFFGPGTRLTVL.

This clone has just one count. V usage is TRBV25-1 and J usage is TRBJ2-2; D uncertain. Per the germline V gene, CDR1 is MGHDK and CDR2 is SYGVNS. V was pared by 4 bases and J by 1 base, with 7 bases between. The CDR3 spans 14 residues. The CDR3 nucleotides are TGTGCCAGCAGTGCCTTCAAGAACACCGGGGAGCTGTTTTTT. It encodes CASSAFKNTGELFF.

This rearrangement joins TRBV7-8 to TRBJ1-4; TRBD1 matches at 7 bases. There are 17 residues in the CDR3. CDR1 is SGHVS, CDR2 FQNEAQ, per germline. V lost 3 bases, J lost 3 bases, and 10 bases stayed unmatched. This chain's CDR3 is CASSFGAFRGANEKLFF. The DNA of the CDR3 is TGTGCCAGCAGCTTCGGAGCCTTCAGGGGGGCTAATGAAAAACTGTTTTTT.

The chain carries TRBV4-1 and TRBJ1-3, with D uncertain. The CDR3 runs to 14 residues. V was shortened by 0 bases and J by 3 bases, with 6 bases between the two germline ends. The germline CDR1 and CDR2 sequences are MGHRA and YSYEKL. The CDR3, as DNA: TGCGCCAGCAGCCAAGATCGGGTTGGAAACACCATATATTTT. It yields the protein CASSQDRVGNTIYF.

The chain employs TRBV6-5 and TRBJ2-3; D tentatively reads TRBD1 or TRBD2 (5 bases each). Germline V CDR1 and CDR2: MNHEY, SVGAGI. Trimming removed 6 bases from V and 2 bases from J, with 15 bases in between. The CDR3 has 15 amino acids. CDR3 in DNA: TGTGCCAGCAGCAAACTAGACAGCCCCACAGATACGCAGTATTTT. This encodes CASSKLDSPTDTQYF.

The CDR3 nucleotides are TGTGCCAGCAGGAGGACAGGGTTTAATCAGCCCCAGCATTTT. It is translated as CASRRTGFNQPQHF. This chain joins TRBV6-1 and TRBJ1-5, with 8 nucleotides matching TRBD1. J gave up 4 bases and V 6 bases, and 5 bases lay outside the gene matches. From germline, CDR1 is MNHNS and CDR2 SASEGT. The CDR3 is 14 residues long.

The chain joins TRBV7-2 to TRBJ2-7, with D possibly TRBD2 on 6 matching bases. This CDR3 is 15 amino acids long. CDR1 is SGHTA, CDR2 FQGNSA, per germline. With 3 bases removed from V and 3 bases from J, the gap between germline ends came to 15 bases. This CDR3 reads CASSFAAGIGYEQYF. In nucleotides, the CDR3 is TGTGCCAGCAGCTTCGCGGCGGGGATAGGCTACGAGCAGTACTTC.

The chain links TRBV2 to TRBJ2-3; TRBD1 matches 8 bases. CDR1 and CDR2 (germline): SNHLY, FYNNEI. With V trimmed by 10 bases and J by 1 base, 10 bases remained unmatched. The CDR3 length is 15 residues. The CDR3 is CATKTGVAGTDTQYF. The CDR3 DNA reads as TGTGCCACAAAGACAGGGGTGGCAGGCACAGATACGCAGTATTTT.

This chain connects TRBV5-6 to TRBJ2-1, with TRBD2 identical over 7 bases. The CDR3 extends over 16 amino acids. Per germline, CDR1 SGHDT and CDR2 YYEEEE. V was clipped by 2 bases and J by 8 bases; unmatched bases: 13. In nucleotides, the CDR3 is TGTGCCAGCAGCTTCTTCACCGGACTAGGGGTTTATGAGCAGTTCTTC. It codes for CASSFFTGLGVYEQFF. Full variable domain (missing parts from reference TRBV5-6 and TRBJ2-1): DAGVTQSPTHLIKTRGQQVTLRCSPKSGHDTVSWYQQALGQGPQFIFQYYEEEERQRGNFPDRFSGHQFPNYSSELNVNALLLGDSALYLCASSFFTGLGVYEQFFGPGTRLTVL.

The chain employs TRBV15 and TRBJ2-1; TRBD1 matches 10 bases. The CDR3 spans 16 residues. The trim removed 1 base at V and 4 bases at J, leaving 4 bases unmatched. Germline V gene sequence: CDR1 LNHNV, CDR2 YYDKDF (reference sequence). CDR3 DNA sequence: TGTGCCACCAGCAGAGCCGACAGGGGGCCTTACAATGAGCAGTTCTTC. Its protein product is CATSRADRGPYNEQFF.

This clone was recorded a few times. CDR3 sequence reads: CASSQRVGDKLFF. CDR3 in DNA: TGCGCCAGCAGCCAGCGGGTCGGCGATAAACTGTTTTTT. The chain couples TRBV4-1 to TRBJ1-4; D is unresolved. The CDR3 loop spans 13 amino acids. From germline, CDR1 is MGHRA and CDR2 YSYEKL. V dropped 3 bases and J dropped 11 bases, with 13 bases sitting between them.

CDR3 DNA sequence: TGTGCCAGCAGGGTGGCGGGAGGGCCGTCTCCTGAGCAGTTCTTC. Translation gives CASRVAGGPSPEQFF. This chain connects TRBV5-6 to TRBJ2-1, with 9 bases lining up with TRBD2. The V and J ends lost 5 bases and 9 bases, in that order; junction bases with no gene match: 12. The CDR3 length is 15 residues. The germline CDR1 and CDR2 sequences are SGHDT and YYEEEE.